The 25 T cell receptor beta chains in this list originate from one sample, sequenced in a study of human T cells and chemical hapten exposure. Time point described: patch test 1, 2 weeks after DPC sensitization. Treatment defined: therapeutic diphenylcyclopropenone sensitization with weekly scalp DPC. TCRdb analysed the RACE reads with MiXCR anew, one entry per CDR3 protein. The table includes approximately 90,000 distinct CDR3 sequences, around an eighth detected once. This sample comprised whole blood, obtained in connection with sensitization to the hapten diphenylcyclopropenone (DPC). The receptors shown here come from a woman in her forties with alopecia areata. Some clones in this sample may be carry-over from other donors' samples.

This clonotype has a handful of counts. This sequence joins TRBV20-1 and TRBJ2-3; D might be TRBD1 or TRBD2, each matching 5 bases. Germline V gene sequence: CDR1 DFQATT, CDR2 SNEGSKA (reference sequence). The CDR3 has 14 residues. CDR3 DNA: TGCAGCGCACTGGGGGAGCGTTTCACAGATACGCAGTATTTT. It yields the protein CSALGERFTDTQYF.

This clonotype was found a few times. CDR3 DNA: TGTGCCAGTAGTATGGGCTCTTACGAGCAGTACTTC. It codes for CASSMGSYEQYF. The chain uses TRBV19 and TRBJ2-7; no clear D gene. CDR1 is LNHDA, CDR2 SQIVND, per germline (reference sequence). The CDR3 loop spans 12 amino acids. V was pared by 3 bases and J by 4 bases, with 7 bases between.

The chain employs TRBV12-3 or TRBV12-4 and TRBJ2-1, with 7 bases fitting TRBD1. The CDR3 has 14 amino acids. V lost 5 bases to trimming and J lost 5 bases; unmatched junction nucleotides: 6. The CDR3 reads CASSEGGRDNEQFF. The CDR3 coding sequence is TGTGCCAGCAGTGAAGGGGGCAGGGACAATGAGCAGTTCTTC.

As for this clonotype: A much larger clone differs from this one at a single base, so this may be a read error. The CDR3 sequence is CASRCTSASTGELFF. The CDR3, as DNA: TGTGCCAGCAGGTGCACTAGCGCTAGCACCGGGGAGCTGTTTTTT. The gene calls are TRBV6-5 and TRBJ2-2, with 7 bases fitting TRBD2. The V gene's germline CDR1 is MNHEY and CDR2 SVGAGI. The CDR3 has 15 amino acids. V gave up 6 bases and J gave up 4 bases; unmatched junction bases: 8.

This clonotype was seen ten or more times. The chain uses TRBV5-4 and TRBJ2-2, with TRBD2 identical over 7 bases. Unmatched junction bases numbered 9, after V lost 3 bases and J lost 7 bases. CDR1 and CDR2 (germline): SGHNT, YYREEE (reference sequence). This CDR3 region has 15 residues. Written as DNA, the CDR3 is TGTGCCAGCAGCTGGGAAAGCGGGATAAGCGGGGAGCTGTTTTTT. As protein: CASSWESGISGELFF. The entire variable domain, with the rest obtained from reference TRBV5-4 and TRBJ2-2, is as follows: ETGVTQSPTHLIKTRGQQVTLRCSSQSGHNTVSWYQQALGQGPQFIFQYYREEENGRGNFPPRFSGLQFPNYSSELNVNALELDDSALYLCASSWESGISGELFFGEGSRLTVL.

This clonotype was seen more than once but under ten times. This sequence joins TRBV6-1 and TRBJ2-2; TRBD1 is a possible D gene (6 bases). The CDR3 has 13 residues. Per germline, CDR1 MNHNS and CDR2 SASEGT. V lost 11 bases to trimming and J lost 4 bases, with 14 bases between them. The CDR3 sequence: CARRDKLTGELFF. The CDR3 DNA sequence: TGTGCCCGTCGGGACAAACTCACCGGGGAGCTGTTTTTT.

There are a few counts of this clonotype. The V and J genes are TRBV9 and TRBJ1-6; 10 positions agree with TRBD1. CDR1 is SGDLS, CDR2 YYNGEE, per germline. J lost 10 bases, V lost 2 bases, and 9 bases had no gene match. CDR3 length: 16 amino acids. CDR3 loop: CASSVGGGQGYSPLHF. The CDR3 DNA sequence: TGTGCCAGCAGCGTCGGAGGGGGACAGGGGTACTCACCCCTCCACTTT.

This clonotype was seen a handful of times. The chain combines TRBV7-2 with TRBJ1-1; D gene ambiguous. The CDR3 consists of 14 residues. V gave up 1 base and J gave up 8 bases, with 14 bases separating them. Germline-derived CDR1 and CDR2 are SGHTA and FQGNSA. The chain's CDR3 is CASSLDGVSGEAFF. CDR3 bases: TGTGCCAGCAGCTTAGATGGGGTGAGTGGAGAAGCTTTCTTT.

This chain's CDR3 is CASSLSATDTQYF. DNA of the CDR3: TGTGCCAGCAGCTTATCAGCCACAGATACGCAGTATTTT. The J gene is TRBJ2-3, the V gene TRBV7-2; D remains unclear. This CDR3 has 13 amino acids. CDR1 is SGHTA and CDR2 is FQGNSA in the germline V gene. V lost 2 bases to trimming and J lost 2 bases, with 5 bases between them.

This clonotype was seen a handful of times. The gene calls are TRBV6-5 and TRBJ1-1; D unclear. This CDR3 region has 15 residues. The germline gives CDR1 MNHEY, CDR2 SVGAGI. Deletions cut 2 bases from V and 4 bases from J, with 14 bases between. CDR3 bases: TGTGCCAGCAGTTACAATCTCGAAGGGAGCACTGAAGCTTTCTTT. Its translation is CASSYNLEGSTEAFF.

This clonotype came up many times. The chain uses TRBV7-3 and TRBJ2-1; possibly TRBD2 for D (5 bases). Germline-derived CDR1 and CDR2 are SGHTA and FQGTGA. Trimming took off 3 bases at V and 2 bases at J, with 5 bases between the two ends. The CDR3 spans 13 residues. The CDR3 loop reads CASSFGTYNEQFF. The CDR3 DNA follows: TGTGCCAGCAGCTTCGGGACCTACAATGAGCAGTTCTTC.

This clonotype was observed at least ten times. The chain links TRBV28 to TRBJ2-2; possibly TRBD2 for D (5 bases). The CDR3 is made up of 13 amino acids. Germline assignment: CDR1 MDHEN and CDR2 SYDVKM. V was clipped by 5 bases and J by 5 bases, with 9 bases between them. This chain's CDR3 is CASSRTGTGELFF. CDR3 nucleotide sequence: TGTGCCAGCAGTCGTACGGGGACCGGGGAGCTGTTTTTT.

In its sample, this clonotype was seen a few times. The genes are TRBV6-5 and TRBJ2-1; D is tentatively TRBD1 or TRBD2 (5 bases each). This CDR3 contains 11 residues. Germline V CDR1 and CDR2: MNHEY, SVGAGI. Trimming took 7 bases from V and 10 from J, leaving 11 bases between them. CDR3 sequence (DNA): TGTGCCAGCATGGGACCGTCGGAGCAGTTCTTC. This gives the protein CASMGPSEQFF.

The V call is TRBV6-2 or TRBV6-3, the J call TRBJ2-2, with D uncertain. With 3 bases removed from V and 0 bases from J, the gap between germline ends came to 8 bases. The CDR3 runs 15 residues. CDR1 is MNHEY and CDR2 is SVGEGT in the germline V gene. CDR3 DNA: TGTGCCAGCAGTTATCTGGCGGCGAACACCGGGGAGCTGTTTTTT. It yields the protein CASSYLAANTGELFF.

This clonotype was counted many times. The V gene is TRBV10-2, the J gene TRBJ2-7; 11 bases map to TRBD2. The CDR3 is 14 residues long. V was clipped by 7 bases and J by 2 bases; unmatched bases: 4. Germline V gives CDR1 WSHSY, CDR2 SAAADI. CDR3 in DNA: TGCGCCAGCAATCCGGGACTAGCGGCCTACGAGCAGTACTTC. Protein: CASNPGLAAYEQYF.

Ten or more counts support this clonotype. CDR3: CASSKAGQAVSYEQYF. In nucleotides, the CDR3 is TGTGCCAGCAGCAAAGCCGGACAGGCGGTGAGCTACGAGCAGTACTTC. The chain is built from TRBV21-1 and TRBJ2-7; the table names TRBD1, a call not compared with the DNA. TRBV21-1 counts as a pseudogene. The CDR3 sequence is 16 residues long.

This clonotype was seen at least ten times. The J gene is TRBJ2-4, the V gene TRBV11-2, with D perhaps assigned TRBD1 or TRBD2 (5 bases each). CDR3 length: 15 residues. Germline assignment: CDR1 SGHAT and CDR2 FQNNGV. With 5 bases removed from V and 6 bases from J, the gap between germline ends came to 17 bases. CDR3 coding DNA: TGTGCCAGCAGCATCCTTCGGGGCTTTGGAAACATTCAGTACTTC. It is translated as CASSILRGFGNIQYF.

CDR3 in DNA: TGTGCCAGCGCACGCCCCGGGACAGGGGCTTACGAGCAGTACTTC. This translates into CASARPGTGAYEQYF. This sequence joins TRBV6-2 or TRBV6-3 and TRBJ2-7, with 10 bases matching TRBD1. V shed 8 bases, J shed 4 bases, and the junction held 11 bases outside the gene matches. This CDR3 contains 15 residues. Germline CDR1 reads MNHEY; CDR2 reads SVGEGT.

This chain links TRBV5-4 with TRBJ2-2, with 7 bases that match TRBD1. The length of the CDR3 is 15 residues. Germline V gene lookup returns CDR1 SGHNT and CDR2 YYREEE (reference sequence). J lost 6 bases, V lost 3 bases, and 8 bases had no gene match. This CDR3 reads CASSSTTGYPGELFF. DNA of the CDR3: TGTGCCAGCAGCTCGACGACAGGGTATCCCGGGGAGCTGTTTTTT.

This clonotype occurred a few times. The J gene is TRBJ2-3, the V gene TRBV9, with D perhaps TRBD1 (5 bases). The V end lost 4 bases, the J end lost 4 bases, and 16 bases lay between the germline ends. CDR1 is SGDLS, CDR2 YYNGEE, per germline. The CDR3 length is 15 residues. CDR3 amino acids: CASSPHPGISDTQYF. In DNA form, the CDR3 reads TGTGCCAGCAGCCCCCACCCAGGGATCTCAGATACGCAGTATTTT.

This clonotype turned up a few times. This chain joins TRBV5-1 and TRBJ2-1; no clear D. CDR3 size: 16 residues. CDR1 is SGHRS, CDR2 YFSETQ, per germline. Between the trimmed V and J ends, which lost 6 bases and 3 bases, there was a span of 19 bases. As DNA, the CDR3 is TGCGCCAGCAACATCCAGAGTCGGGCGTTCTACAATGAGCAGTTCTTC. Translation: CASNIQSRAFYNEQFF.

This clonotype showed up just a few times. This rearrangement joins TRBV20-1 to TRBJ1-2, with D unclear. In germline, CDR1 is DFQATT, CDR2 SNEGSKA (reference sequence). The CDR3 sequence is 13 residues long. V was cut by 4 bases and J by 0 bases, with 9 bases left in between. CDR3 in amino acids: CSATLWANYGYTF. For the CDR3, the DNA is TGCAGTGCTACGCTATGGGCTAACTATGGCTACACCTTC.

This clonotype was found a few times. The CDR3 here is CASRGQGASPQHF. CDR3 coding DNA: TGTGCCAGCAGAGGACAGGGGGCTTCGCCCCAGCATTTT. The rearrangement joins TRBV27 to TRBJ1-5, with TRBD1 matching 11 bases. Trimming cost V 6 bases and J 9 bases; bases outside gene matches: 4. Germline lookup yields CDR1 MNHEY and CDR2 SMNVEV (reference sequence). The CDR3 is 13 amino acids.

This clonotype has only a few counts. The V call is TRBV27, the J call TRBJ1-2, with D tentatively TRBD1 (6 bases). The CDR3 extends over 14 amino acids. Germline lookup yields CDR1 MNHEY and CDR2 SMNVEV (reference sequence). The ends were cut back, 1 base at V and 2 bases at J, with 8 bases in the middle. CDR3 nucleotides: TGTGCCAGCAGTTTATACGGGGGCAACTATGGCTACACCTTC. Protein: CASSLYGGNYGYTF.

This clonotype turned up a few times. The chain has TRBV18 and TRBJ2-7, with 7 bases fitting TRBD1. Per germline, CDR1 KGHSH and CDR2 LQKENI. CDR3 length: 16 residues. With V trimmed by 1 base and J by 0 bases, 6 bases remained unmatched. The CDR3 loop reads CASSPRETGSSYEQYF. For the CDR3, the DNA is TGTGCCAGCTCACCACGGGAGACAGGGAGCTCCTACGAGCAGTACTTC.